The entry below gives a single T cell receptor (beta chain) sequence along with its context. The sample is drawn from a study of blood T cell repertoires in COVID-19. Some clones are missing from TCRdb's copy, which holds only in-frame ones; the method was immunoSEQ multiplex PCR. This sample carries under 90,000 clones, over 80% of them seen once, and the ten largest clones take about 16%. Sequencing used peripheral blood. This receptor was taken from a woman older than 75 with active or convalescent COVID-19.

CDR3 sequence (DNA): TGTGCCAGCAGCACACGAACTACAGGGGGCGGCGAGCAGTACTTC. Its protein product is CASSTRTTGGGEQYF. J is TRBJ2-7 and V is TRBV7-2; 9 nucleotides agree with TRBD1. The CDR3 extends over 15 amino acids. Germline V CDR1 and CDR2: SGHTA, FQGNSA. V lost 5 bases, J lost 6 bases, and 11 bases stayed unmatched. Full variable domain (missing parts from reference TRBV7-2 and TRBJ2-7): GAGVSQSPSNKVTEKGKDVELRCDPISGHTALYWYRQSLGQGLEFLIYFQGNSAPDKSGLPSDRFSAERTGGSVSTLTIQRTQQEDSAVYLCASSTRTTGGGEQYFGPGTRLTVT.